This record concerns one T cell receptor (beta chain) sequence. What it recognizes is unknown. The germline gene is not matched at one end of the junction; a read error may be the cause. Assay: immunoSEQ multiplex PCR; the TCRdb copy retains only in-frame clones and omits some. The sample includes fewer than 35,000 clones, 90% of them seen just once. This sample is part of a study of OX40 agonist ivuxolimab in advanced cancers. Points from the study as a whole: Expanded peripheral T cell antigen specificity was not determined. In the 0.1-3.0 mg/kg groups, partial responders showed among the lowest expansion. Low normalized T-cell clonal expansion was also seen in some nonresponders.

From germline, CDR1 is MNHNY and CDR2 SVGAGI (reference sequence). The CDR3 loop spans 14 amino acids. The TCR originated in an adult with an advanced solid tumor such as melanoma, head and neck, liver or kidney cancer. The material was CD4+ or CD8+ T cells sorted from blood, obtained in a trial of the OX40 agonist ivuxolimab. The chain uses TRBV6-6 and TRBJ2-7; no clear D gene. CDR3 sequence: CASSYKGTSNEQYF. The DNA of the CDR3 is TGTGCCAGCAGTTACAAGGGTACCTCCAACGAGCAGTACTTC.